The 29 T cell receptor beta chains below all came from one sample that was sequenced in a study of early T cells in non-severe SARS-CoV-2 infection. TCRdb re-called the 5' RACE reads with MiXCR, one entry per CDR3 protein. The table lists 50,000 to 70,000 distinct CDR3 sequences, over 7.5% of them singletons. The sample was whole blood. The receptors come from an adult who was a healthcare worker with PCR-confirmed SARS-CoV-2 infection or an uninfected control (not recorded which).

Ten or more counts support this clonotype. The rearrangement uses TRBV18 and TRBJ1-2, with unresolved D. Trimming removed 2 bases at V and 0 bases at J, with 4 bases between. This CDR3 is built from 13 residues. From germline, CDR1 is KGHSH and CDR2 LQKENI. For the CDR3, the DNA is TGTGCCAGCTCACCAGAGACTAACTATGGCTACACCTTC. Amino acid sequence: CASSPETNYGYTF.

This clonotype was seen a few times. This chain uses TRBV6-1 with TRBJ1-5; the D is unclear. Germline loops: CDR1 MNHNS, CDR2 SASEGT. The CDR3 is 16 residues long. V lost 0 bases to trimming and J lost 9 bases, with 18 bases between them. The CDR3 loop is CASSEALIGNFRPQHF. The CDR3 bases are TGTGCCAGCAGTGAAGCGCTAATTGGTAACTTCAGGCCCCAGCATTTT.

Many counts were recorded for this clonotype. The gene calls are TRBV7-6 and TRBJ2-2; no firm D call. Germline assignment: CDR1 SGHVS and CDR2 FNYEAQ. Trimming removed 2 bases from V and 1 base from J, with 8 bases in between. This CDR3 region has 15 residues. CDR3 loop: CASSLRTGNTGELFF. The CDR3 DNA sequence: TGTGCCAGCAGCTTAAGGACGGGGAACACCGGGGAGCTGTTTTTT.

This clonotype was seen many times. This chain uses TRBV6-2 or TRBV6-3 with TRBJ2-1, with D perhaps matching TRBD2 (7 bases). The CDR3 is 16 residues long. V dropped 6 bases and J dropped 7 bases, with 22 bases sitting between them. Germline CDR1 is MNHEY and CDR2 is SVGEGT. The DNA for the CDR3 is TGTGCCAGCAGCCCCGACGGGGGCGGGAGTGGAAATGAGCAGTTCTTC. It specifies CASSPDGGGSGNEQFF.

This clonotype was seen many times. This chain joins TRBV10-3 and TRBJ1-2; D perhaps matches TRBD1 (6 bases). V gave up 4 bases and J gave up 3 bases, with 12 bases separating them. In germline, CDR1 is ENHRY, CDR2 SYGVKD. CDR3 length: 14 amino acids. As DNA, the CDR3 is TGTGCCATCAGTGCCGGAAGGGGGGACTATGGCTACACCTTC. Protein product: CAISAGRGDYGYTF.

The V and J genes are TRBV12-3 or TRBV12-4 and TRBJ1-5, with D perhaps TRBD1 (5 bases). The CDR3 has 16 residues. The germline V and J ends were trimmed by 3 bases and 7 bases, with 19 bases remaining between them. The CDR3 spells CASSLGRMIAKQPQHF. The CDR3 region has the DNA TGTGCCAGCAGTTTGGGACGGATGATAGCAAAACAGCCCCAGCATTTT.

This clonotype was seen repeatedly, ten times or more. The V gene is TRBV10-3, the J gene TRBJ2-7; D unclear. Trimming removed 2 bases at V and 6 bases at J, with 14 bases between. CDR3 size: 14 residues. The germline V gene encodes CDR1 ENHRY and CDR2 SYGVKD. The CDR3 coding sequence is TGTGCCATCAGTGAGAAAGGGTCTGAGCGCGAGCAGTACTTC. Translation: CAISEKGSEREQYF.

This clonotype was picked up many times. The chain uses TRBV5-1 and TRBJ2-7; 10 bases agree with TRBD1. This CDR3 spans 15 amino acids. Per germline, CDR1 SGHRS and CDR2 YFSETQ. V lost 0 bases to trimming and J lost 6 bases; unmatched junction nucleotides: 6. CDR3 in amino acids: CASSLGGQGTSEQYF. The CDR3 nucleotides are TGCGCCAGCAGCTTGGGGGGACAGGGGACCTCCGAGCAGTACTTC.

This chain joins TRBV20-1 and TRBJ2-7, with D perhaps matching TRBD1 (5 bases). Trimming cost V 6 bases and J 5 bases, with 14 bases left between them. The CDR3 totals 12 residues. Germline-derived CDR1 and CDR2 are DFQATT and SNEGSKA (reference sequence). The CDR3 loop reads CSASPPRDEQYF. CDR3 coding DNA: TGCAGTGCCTCCCCCCCCAGGGACGAGCAGTACTTC.

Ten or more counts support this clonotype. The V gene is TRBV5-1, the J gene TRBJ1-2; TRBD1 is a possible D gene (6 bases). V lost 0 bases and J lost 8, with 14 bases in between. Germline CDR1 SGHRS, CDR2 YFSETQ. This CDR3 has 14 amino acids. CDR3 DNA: TGCGCCAGCAGCTTGGGGGAACACAGGGACGGCTACACCTTC. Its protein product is CASSLGEHRDGYTF.

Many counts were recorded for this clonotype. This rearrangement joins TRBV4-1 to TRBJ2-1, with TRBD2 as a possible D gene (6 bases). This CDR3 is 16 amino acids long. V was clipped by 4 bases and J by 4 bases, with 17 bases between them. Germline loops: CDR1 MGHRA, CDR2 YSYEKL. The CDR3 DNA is TGCGCCAGCAGCCTTGGAGGAGGGCCAATTTACAATGAGCAGTTCTTC. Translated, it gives CASSLGGGPIYNEQFF.

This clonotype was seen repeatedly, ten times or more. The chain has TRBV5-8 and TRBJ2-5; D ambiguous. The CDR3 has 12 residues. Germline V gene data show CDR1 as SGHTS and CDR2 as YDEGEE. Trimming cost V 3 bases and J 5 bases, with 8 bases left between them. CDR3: CASSWIEETQYF. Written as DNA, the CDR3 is TGTGCCAGCAGCTGGATAGAGGAGACCCAGTACTTC.

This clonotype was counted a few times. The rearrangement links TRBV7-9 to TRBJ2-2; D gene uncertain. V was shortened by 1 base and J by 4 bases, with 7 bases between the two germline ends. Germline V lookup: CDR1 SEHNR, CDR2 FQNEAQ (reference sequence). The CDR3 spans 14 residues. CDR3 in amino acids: CASSLDLVTGELFF. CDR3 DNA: TGTGCCAGCAGCTTAGACCTTGTCACCGGGGAGCTGTTTTTT.

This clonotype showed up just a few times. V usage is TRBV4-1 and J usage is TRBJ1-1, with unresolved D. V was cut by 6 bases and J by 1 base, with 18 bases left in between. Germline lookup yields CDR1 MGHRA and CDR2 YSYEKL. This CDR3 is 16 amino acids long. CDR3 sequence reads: CASSAEAHLRNTEAFF. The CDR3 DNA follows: TGCGCCAGCAGTGCAGAGGCCCACCTACGGAACACTGAAGCTTTCTTT.

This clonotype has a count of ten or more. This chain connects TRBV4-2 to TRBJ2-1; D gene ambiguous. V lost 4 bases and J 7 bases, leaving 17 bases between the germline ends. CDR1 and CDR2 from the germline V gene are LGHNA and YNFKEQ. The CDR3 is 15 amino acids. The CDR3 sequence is CASSLSRGGVNEQFF. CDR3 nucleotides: TGTGCCAGCAGCCTCTCCCGAGGTGGGGTGAATGAGCAGTTCTTC.

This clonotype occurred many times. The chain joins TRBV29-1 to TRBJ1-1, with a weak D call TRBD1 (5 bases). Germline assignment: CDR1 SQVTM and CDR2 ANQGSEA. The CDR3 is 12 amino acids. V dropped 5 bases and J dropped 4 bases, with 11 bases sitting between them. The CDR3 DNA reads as TGCAGCGTTAGGGACTTCTCCACTGAAGCTTTCTTT. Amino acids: CSVRDFSTEAFF.

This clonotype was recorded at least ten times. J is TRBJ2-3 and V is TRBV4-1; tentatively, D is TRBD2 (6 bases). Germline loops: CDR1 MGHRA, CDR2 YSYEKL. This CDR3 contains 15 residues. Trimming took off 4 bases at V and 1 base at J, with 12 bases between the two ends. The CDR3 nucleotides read TGCGCCAGCAGCCGTAGCGGAGGGGGCACAGATACGCAGTATTTT. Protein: CASSRSGGGTDTQYF.

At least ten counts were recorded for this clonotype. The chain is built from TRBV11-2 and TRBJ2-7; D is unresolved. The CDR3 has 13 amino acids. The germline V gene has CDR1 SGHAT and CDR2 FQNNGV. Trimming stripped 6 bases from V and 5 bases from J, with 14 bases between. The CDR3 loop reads CASSRDRVHEQYF. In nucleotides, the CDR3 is TGTGCCAGCAGTCGAGATAGGGTCCACGAGCAGTACTTC.

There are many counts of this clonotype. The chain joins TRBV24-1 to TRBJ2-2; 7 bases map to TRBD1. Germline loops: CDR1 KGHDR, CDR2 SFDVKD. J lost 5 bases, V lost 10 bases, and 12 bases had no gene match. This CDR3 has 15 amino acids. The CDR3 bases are TGTGCCACAGGGGGACAACCAGGGGGAACCGGGGAGCTGTTTTTT. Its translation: CATGGQPGGTGELFF.

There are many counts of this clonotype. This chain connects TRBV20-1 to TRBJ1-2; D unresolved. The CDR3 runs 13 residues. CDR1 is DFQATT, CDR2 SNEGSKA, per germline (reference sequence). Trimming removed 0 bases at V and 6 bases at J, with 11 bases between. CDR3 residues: CSARDLGVNGYTF. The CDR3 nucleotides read TGCAGTGCTAGAGATCTGGGTGTCAATGGCTACACCTTC.

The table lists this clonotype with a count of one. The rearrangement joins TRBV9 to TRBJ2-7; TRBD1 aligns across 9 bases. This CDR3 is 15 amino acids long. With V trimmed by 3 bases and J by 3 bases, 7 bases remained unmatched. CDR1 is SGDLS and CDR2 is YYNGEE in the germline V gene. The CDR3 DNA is TGTGCCAGCAGCGATTCGGGACAGGGCCACTACGAGCAGTACTTC. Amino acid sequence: CASSDSGQGHYEQYF.

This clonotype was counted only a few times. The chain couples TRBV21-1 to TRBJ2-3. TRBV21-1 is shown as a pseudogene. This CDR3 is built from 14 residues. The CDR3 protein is CASSNFRRTDTQYF. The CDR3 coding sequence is TGTGCCAGCAGCAACTTTAGAAGAACAGATACGCAGTATTTT.

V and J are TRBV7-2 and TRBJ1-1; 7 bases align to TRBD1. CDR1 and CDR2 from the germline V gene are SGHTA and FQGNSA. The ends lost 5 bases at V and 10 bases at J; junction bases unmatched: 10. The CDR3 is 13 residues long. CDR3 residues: CASSRDNRGAAFF. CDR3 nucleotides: TGTGCCAGCAGCCGAGATAACAGGGGTGCAGCTTTCTTT. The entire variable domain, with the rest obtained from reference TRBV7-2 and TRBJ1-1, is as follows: GAGVSQSPSNKVTEKGKDVELRCDPISGHTALYWYRQSLGQGLEFLIYFQGNSAPDKSGLPSDRFSAERTGGSVSTLTIQRTQQEDSAVYLCASSRDNRGAAFFGQGTRLTVV.

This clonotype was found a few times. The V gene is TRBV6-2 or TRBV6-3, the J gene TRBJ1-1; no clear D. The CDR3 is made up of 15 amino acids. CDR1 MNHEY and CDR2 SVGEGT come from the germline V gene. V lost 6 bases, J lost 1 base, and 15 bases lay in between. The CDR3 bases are TGTGCCAGCAGACTCGGCCCAGACGGGAACACTGAAGCTTTCTTT. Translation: CASRLGPDGNTEAFF.

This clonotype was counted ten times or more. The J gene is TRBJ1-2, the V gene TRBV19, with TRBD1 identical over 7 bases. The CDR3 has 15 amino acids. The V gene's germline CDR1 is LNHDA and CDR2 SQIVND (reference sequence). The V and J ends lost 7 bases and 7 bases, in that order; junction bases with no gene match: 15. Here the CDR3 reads CASIGDRVGKSGYTF. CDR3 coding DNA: TGTGCCAGTATCGGTGACAGGGTGGGGAAAAGTGGCTACACCTTC.

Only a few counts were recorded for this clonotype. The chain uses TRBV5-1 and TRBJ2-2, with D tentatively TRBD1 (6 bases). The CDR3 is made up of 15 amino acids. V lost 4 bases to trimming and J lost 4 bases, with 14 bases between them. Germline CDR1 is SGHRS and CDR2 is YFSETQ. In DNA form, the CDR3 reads TGCGCCAGCAGCCCGCAGGACAGCTTCACCGGGGAGCTGTTTTTT. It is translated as CASSPQDSFTGELFF.

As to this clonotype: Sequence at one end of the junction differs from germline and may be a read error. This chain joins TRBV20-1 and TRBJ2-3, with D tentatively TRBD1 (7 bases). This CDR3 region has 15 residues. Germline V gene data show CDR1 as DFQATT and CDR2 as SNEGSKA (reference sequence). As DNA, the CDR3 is TGCAGTGCAAGGGGGCGGGGAGCAAGCACAGATACGCAGTGTTTT. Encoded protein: CSARGRGASTDTQCF.

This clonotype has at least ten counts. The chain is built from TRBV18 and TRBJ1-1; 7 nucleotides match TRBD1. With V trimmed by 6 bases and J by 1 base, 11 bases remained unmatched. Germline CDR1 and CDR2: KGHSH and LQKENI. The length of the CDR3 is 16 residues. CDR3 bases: TGTGCCAGCTCCTTTAACGCCGGGACAGCGAACACTGAAGCTTTCTTT. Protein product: CASSFNAGTANTEAFF.

The CDR3: CASSLEAGGAKNIQYF. In DNA, the CDR3 is TGTGCCAGCAGCTTAGAAGCGGGAGGGGCCAAAAACATTCAGTACTTC. The chain combines TRBV7-6 with TRBJ2-4; 10 bases are shared with TRBD2. The V segment lost 1 base and the J segment 1 base; nucleotides outside the gene matches: 1. This CDR3 is built from 16 residues. CDR1 is SGHVS, CDR2 FNYEAQ, per germline.